A single sample is the source of the 3 T cell receptor beta chains below, sequenced in a study of CD8+ T cells in alopecia areata. Documented treatment: oral pan-JAK inhibitor, 5-10 mg twice daily. Investigators isolated RNA and reverse transcribed it into cDNA to act as the sequencing template. The table came from immunoSEQ multiplex PCR; TCRdb's copy has only in-frame clones and leaves some out. The sample has over 200,000 clones; over 60% are singletons. The specimen comprised CD4+ T cells sorted from blood, sampled at week 4, from a patient treated with tofacitinib. The receptors derive from a human donor with alopecia areata.

This rearrangement joins TRBV29-1 to TRBJ2-1; TRBD1 is a possible D gene (5 bases). CDR3 size: 12 residues. V lost 5 bases and J lost 7, with 12 bases in between. CDR1 and CDR2 from the germline V gene are SQVTM and ANQGSEA. CDR3 bases: TGCAGCGTTACAGGCCTTTGGAATGAGCAGTTCTTC. As protein: CSVTGLWNEQFF.

The chain has TRBV5-4 and TRBJ1-2; D gene uncertain. Germline values: CDR1 SGHNT, CDR2 YYREEE (reference sequence). The length of the CDR3 is 15 residues. Trimming cost V 0 bases and J 6 bases, with 15 bases left between them. The CDR3 reads CASSLGQARLDGYTF. The CDR3 coding sequence is TGTGCCAGCAGCTTGGGGCAGGCGCGACTGGATGGCTACACCTTC.

The CDR3 DNA reads as TGCAGCGTGGGGGACTCTACCTTGGCAGATACGCAGTATTTT. Protein sequence: CSVGDSTLADTQYF. The chain uses TRBV29-1 and TRBJ2-3; perhaps TRBD2 as D (6 bases). CDR1 and CDR2 from the germline V gene are SQVTM and ANQGSEA. The CDR3 has 14 amino acids. V lost 6 bases and J lost 4, with 17 bases in between.